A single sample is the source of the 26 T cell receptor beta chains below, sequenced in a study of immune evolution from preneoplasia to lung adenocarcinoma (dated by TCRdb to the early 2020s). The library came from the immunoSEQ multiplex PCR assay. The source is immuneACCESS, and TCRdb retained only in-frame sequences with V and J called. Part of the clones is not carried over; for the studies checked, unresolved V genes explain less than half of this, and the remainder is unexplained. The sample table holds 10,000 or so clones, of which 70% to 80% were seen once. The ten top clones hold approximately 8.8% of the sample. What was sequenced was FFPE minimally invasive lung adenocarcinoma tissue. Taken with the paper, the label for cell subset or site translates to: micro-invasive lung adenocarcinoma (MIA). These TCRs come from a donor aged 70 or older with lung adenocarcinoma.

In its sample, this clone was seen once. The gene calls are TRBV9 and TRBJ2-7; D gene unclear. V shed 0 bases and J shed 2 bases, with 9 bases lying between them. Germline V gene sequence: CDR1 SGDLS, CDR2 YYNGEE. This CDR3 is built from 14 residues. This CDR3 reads CASSVEDLAYEQYF. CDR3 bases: TGTGCCAGCAGCGTAGAGGATTTAGCCTACGAGCAGTACTTC.

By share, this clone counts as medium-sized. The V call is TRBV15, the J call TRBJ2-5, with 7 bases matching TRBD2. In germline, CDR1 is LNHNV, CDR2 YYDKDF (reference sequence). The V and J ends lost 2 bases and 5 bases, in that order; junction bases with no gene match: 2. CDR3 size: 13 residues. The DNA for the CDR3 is TGTGCCACCAGCAGATTCGGGGGGGAGACCCAGTACTTC. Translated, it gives CATSRFGGETQYF.

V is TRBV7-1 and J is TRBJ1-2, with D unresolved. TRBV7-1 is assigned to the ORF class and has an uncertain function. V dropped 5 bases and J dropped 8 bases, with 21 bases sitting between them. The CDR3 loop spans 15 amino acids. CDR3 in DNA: TGTGCCAGCAGCCTAGAGCCCCCCGGTTGGGCGGGCTACACCTTC. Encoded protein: CASSLEPPGWAGYTF.

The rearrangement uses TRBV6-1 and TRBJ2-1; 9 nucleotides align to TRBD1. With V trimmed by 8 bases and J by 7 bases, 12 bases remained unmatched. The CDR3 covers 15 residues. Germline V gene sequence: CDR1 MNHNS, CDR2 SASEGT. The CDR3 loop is CASHPGQGPRNEQFF. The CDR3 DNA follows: TGTGCCAGCCACCCGGGACAGGGTCCACGGAATGAGCAGTTCTTC.

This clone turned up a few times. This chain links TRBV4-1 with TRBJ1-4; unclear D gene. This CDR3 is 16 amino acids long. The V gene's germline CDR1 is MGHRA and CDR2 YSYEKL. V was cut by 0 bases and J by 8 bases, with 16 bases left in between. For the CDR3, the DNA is TGCGCCAGCAGCCAAGATCCGGCGGGGTCTCGGGAAAAACTGTTTTTT. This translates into CASSQDPAGSREKLFF.

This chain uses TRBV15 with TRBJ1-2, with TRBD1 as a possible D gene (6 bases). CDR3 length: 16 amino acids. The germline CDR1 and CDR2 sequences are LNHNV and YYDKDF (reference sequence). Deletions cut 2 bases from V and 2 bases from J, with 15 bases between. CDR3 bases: TGTGCCACCAGCAGATTCCGGGACAACAGAAACTATGGCTACACCTTC. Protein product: CATSRFRDNRNYGYTF.

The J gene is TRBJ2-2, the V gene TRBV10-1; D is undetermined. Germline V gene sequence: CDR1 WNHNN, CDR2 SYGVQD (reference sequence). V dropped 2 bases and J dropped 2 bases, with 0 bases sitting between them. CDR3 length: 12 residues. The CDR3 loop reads CASSENTGELFF. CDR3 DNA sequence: TGCGCCAGCAGTGAGAACACCGGGGAGCTGTTTTTT.

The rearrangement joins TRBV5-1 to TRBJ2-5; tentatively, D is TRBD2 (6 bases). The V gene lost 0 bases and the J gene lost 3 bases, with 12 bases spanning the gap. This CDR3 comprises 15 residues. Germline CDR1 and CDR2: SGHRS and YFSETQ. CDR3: CASSLARGIKETQYF. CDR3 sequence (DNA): TGCGCCAGCAGCTTGGCGCGCGGGATAAAAGAGACCCAGTACTTC.

CDR3 in DNA: TGCGCCAGCAGCTTCGAAGGGGGCGGGGAGACCCAGTACTTC. Translation: CASSFEGGGETQYF. The rearrangement joins TRBV5-1 to TRBJ2-5; 7 nucleotides line up with TRBD1. V lost 2 bases to trimming and J lost 5 bases; unmatched junction nucleotides: 6. The CDR3 covers 14 residues. CDR1 SGHRS and CDR2 YFSETQ come from the germline V gene.

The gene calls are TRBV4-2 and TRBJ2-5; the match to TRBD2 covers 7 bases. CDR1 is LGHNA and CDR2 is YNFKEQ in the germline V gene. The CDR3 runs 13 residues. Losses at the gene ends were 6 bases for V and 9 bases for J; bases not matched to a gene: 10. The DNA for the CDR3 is TGTGCCAGCAGTAGTGCTAGCGGAGATTCCCAGTACTTC. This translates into CASSSASGDSQYF.

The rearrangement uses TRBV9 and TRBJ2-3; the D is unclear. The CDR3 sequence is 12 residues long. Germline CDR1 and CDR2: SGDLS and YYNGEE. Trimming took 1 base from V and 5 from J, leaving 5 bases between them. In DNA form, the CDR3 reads TGTGCCAGCAGCGTACTGGGAGATACGCAGTATTTT. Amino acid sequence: CASSVLGDTQYF.

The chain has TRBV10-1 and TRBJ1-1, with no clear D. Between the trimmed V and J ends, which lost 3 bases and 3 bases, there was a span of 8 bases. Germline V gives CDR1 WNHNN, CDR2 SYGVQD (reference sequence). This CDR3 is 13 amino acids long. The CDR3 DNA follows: TGCGCCAGCAGTGAAGGGTCATACACTGAAGCTTTCTTT. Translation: CASSEGSYTEAFF.

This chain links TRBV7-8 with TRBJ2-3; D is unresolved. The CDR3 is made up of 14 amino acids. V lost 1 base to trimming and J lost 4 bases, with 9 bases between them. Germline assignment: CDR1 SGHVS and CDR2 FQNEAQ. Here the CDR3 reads CASSLGAIPDTQYF. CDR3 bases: TGTGCCAGCAGCTTAGGAGCCATTCCAGATACGCAGTATTTT.

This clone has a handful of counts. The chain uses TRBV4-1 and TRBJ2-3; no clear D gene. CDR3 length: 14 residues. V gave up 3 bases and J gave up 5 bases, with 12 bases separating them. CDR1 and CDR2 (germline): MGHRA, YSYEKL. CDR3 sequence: CASSQGGVGDTQYF. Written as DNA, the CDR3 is TGCGCCAGCAGCCAGGGCGGAGTAGGAGATACGCAGTATTTT.

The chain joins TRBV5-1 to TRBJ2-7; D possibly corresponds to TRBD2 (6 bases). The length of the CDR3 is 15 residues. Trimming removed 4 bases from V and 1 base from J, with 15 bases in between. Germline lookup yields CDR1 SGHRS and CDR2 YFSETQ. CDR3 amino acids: CASSTGGTESYEQYF. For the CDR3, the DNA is TGCGCCAGCAGCACCGGCGGGACCGAGTCCTACGAGCAGTACTTC. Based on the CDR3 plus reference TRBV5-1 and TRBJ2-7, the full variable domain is KAGVTQTPRYLIKTRGQQVTLSCSPISGHRSVSWYQQTPGQGLQFLFEYFSETQRNKGNFPGRFSGRQFSNSRSEMNVSTLELGDSALYLCASSTGGTESYEQYFGPGTRLTVT.

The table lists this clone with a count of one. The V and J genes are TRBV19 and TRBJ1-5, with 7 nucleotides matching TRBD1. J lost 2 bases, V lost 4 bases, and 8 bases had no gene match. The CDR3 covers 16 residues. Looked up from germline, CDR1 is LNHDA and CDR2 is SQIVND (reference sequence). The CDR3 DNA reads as TGTGCCAGTAGTACCGGACAGGTTGGGGGCAATCAGCCCCAGCATTTT. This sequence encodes CASSTGQVGGNQPQHF.

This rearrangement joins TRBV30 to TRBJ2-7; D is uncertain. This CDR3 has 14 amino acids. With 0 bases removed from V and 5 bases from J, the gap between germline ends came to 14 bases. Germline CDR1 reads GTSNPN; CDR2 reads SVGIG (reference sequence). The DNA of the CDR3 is TGTGCCTGGAGTGTACGCTCCGGTCTTAACGAGCAGTACTTC. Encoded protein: CAWSVRSGLNEQYF.

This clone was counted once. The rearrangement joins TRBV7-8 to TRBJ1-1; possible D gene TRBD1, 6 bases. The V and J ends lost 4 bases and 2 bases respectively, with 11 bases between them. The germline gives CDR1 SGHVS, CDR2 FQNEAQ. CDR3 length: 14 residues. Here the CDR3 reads CASSSLQGNTEAFF. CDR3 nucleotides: TGTGCCAGCAGCTCGCTACAGGGAAACACTGAAGCTTTCTTT.

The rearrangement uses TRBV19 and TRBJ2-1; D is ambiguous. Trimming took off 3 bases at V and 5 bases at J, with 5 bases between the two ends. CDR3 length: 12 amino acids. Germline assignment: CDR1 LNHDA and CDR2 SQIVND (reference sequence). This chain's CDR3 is CASSIVDNEQFF. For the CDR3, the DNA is TGTGCCAGTAGTATCGTCGACAATGAGCAGTTCTTC.

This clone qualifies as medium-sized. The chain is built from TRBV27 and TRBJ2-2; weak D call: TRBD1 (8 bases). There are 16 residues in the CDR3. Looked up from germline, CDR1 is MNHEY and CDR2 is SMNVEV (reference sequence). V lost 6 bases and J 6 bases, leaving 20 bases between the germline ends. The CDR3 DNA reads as TGTGCCAGCAGGGAGACAGGGGCCGCGGGAGCCGGGGAGCTGTTTTTT. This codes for CASRETGAAGAGELFF.

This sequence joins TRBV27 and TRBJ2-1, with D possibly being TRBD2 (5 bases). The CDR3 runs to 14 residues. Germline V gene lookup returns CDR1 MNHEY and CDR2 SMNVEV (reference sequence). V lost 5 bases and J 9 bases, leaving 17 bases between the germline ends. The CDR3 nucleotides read TGTGCCAGCAGTCCGACACCCCTAGCTGGTGAGCAGTTCTTC. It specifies CASSPTPLAGEQFF.

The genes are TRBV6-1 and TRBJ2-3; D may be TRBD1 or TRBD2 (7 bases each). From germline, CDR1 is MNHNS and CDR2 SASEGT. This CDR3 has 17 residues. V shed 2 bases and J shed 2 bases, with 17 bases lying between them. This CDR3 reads CASSEWGGGIYTDTQYF. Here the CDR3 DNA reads TGTGCCAGCAGTGAATGGGGAGGGGGCATTTACACAGATACGCAGTATTTT.

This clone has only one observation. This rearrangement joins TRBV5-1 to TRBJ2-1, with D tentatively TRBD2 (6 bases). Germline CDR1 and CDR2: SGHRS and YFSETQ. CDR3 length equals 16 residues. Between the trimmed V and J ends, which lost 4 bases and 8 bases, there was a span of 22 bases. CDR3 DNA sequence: TGCGCCAGCAGCGAAATGGGGACTGGCCACTCGGATGAGCAGTTCTTC. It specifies CASSEMGTGHSDEQFF.

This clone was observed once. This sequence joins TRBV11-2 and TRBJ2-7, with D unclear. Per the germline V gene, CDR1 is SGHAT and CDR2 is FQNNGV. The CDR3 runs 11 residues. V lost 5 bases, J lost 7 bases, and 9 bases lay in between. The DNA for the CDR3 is TGTGCCAGCAGCCATTCCGGGGAGCAGTACTTC. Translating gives CASSHSGEQYF.

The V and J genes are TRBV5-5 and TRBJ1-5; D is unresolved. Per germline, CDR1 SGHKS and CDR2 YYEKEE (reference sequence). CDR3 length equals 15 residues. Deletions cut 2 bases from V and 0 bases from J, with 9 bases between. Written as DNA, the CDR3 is TGTGCCAGCAGCTTAAACGGGTTTAGCAATCAGCCCCAGCATTTT. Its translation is CASSLNGFSNQPQHF.

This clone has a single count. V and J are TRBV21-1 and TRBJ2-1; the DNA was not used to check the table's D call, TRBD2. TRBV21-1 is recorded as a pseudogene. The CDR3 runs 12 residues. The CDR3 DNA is TGTGCCAGCAGCAAAGGAGGGAATGAGCAGTTCTTC. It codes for CASSKGGNEQFF.